The 18 T cell receptor beta chains below come from one sample, sequenced in a study of T cell repertoires in cytomegalovirus infection. TCRdb fed the reads into MiXCR, producing one record per CDR3 protein. The data show around 100,000 distinct CDR3 sequences, about 15% seen once. The source material was PBMCs. The receptor source for this set is a human donor in good health (CMV status not recorded). Some clones in this sample may be carry-over from other donors' samples.

There are many counts of this clonotype. The V call is TRBV10-3, the J call TRBJ1-2; D ambiguous. The CDR3 extends over 12 amino acids. V was shortened by 2 bases and J by 10 bases, with 11 bases between the two germline ends. Germline loops: CDR1 ENHRY, CDR2 SYGVKD. The CDR3 DNA reads TGTGCCATCAGTGAGGCAGAATGGGACTACACCTTC. Translating gives CAISEAEWDYTF.

In this sample, this clonotype turned up a few times. The rearrangement joins TRBV20-1 to TRBJ2-5, with TRBD2 matching over 11 bases. The germline gives CDR1 DFQATT, CDR2 SNEGSKA (reference sequence). The CDR3 covers 15 residues. Trimming at V came to 0 bases and at J to 5 bases, leaving 5 bases not matched to a gene. In DNA form, the CDR3 reads TGCAGTGCTAGAGATCCTAGCGGGGGGTCGGAGACCCAGTACTTC. Encoded protein: CSARDPSGGSETQYF.

This chain joins TRBV6-2 or TRBV6-3 and TRBJ2-7, with D perhaps TRBD2 (6 bases). The germline V and J ends were trimmed by 3 bases and 0 bases, with 18 bases remaining between them. Germline loops: CDR1 MNHEY, CDR2 SVGEGT. The CDR3 has 17 amino acids. CDR3 protein: CASSYSPYGGSSYEQYF. The CDR3 bases are TGTGCCAGCAGTTATAGTCCGTACGGGGGAAGCTCCTACGAGCAGTACTTC.

This clonotype has more than one count but fewer than ten. The chain joins TRBV7-2 to TRBJ2-7; 11 bases fit TRBD2. The germline V gene has CDR1 SGHTA and CDR2 FQGNSA. With V trimmed by 1 base and J by 11 bases, 10 bases remained unmatched. This CDR3 has 15 residues. The CDR3 is CASSLGTSGPADKYF. In DNA, the CDR3 is TGTGCCAGCAGCTTAGGGACTAGCGGGCCAGCTGATAAGTACTTC.

This CDR3 reads CASSLSTGTEKLFF. Written as DNA, the CDR3 is TGTGCCAGCAGCCTTTCGACAGGGACTGAAAAACTGTTTTTT. The rearrangement joins TRBV11-2 to TRBJ1-4, with 7 bases lining up with TRBD1. Per the germline V gene, CDR1 is SGHAT and CDR2 is FQNNGV. The CDR3 covers 14 residues. The J segment lost 7 bases and the V segment lost 5 bases, leaving 7 bases of the junction unmatched.

This clonotype turned up a few times. This chain links TRBV28 with TRBJ1-1, with unresolved D. The CDR3 sequence is 12 residues long. V dropped 2 bases and J dropped 7 bases, with 8 bases sitting between them. The V gene's germline CDR1 is MDHEN and CDR2 SYDVKM. The CDR3 DNA reads TGTGCCAGCAGTTTAGGCCGGGGTGAAGCTTTCTTT. Amino acid sequence: CASSLGRGEAFF.

The J gene is TRBJ2-1, the V gene TRBV10-3; 11 bases map to TRBD2. The J segment lost 3 bases and the V segment lost 9 bases, leaving 1 base of the junction unmatched. CDR1 and CDR2 from the germline V gene are ENHRY and SYGVKD. There are 13 residues in the CDR3. For the CDR3, the DNA is TGTGCCATTACTAGCGGGGGCTACAATGAGCAGTTCTTC. Its translation is CAITSGGYNEQFF.

About this clonotype itself: A clone one base away is much larger, so this may be a read error. The chain is built from TRBV2 and TRBJ2-2; the D gene could be TRBD1 or TRBD2 (5 bases each). The length of the CDR3 is 16 residues. Germline loops: CDR1 SNHLY, CDR2 FYNNEI. V lost 6 bases and J lost 1, with 15 bases in between. CDR3 in amino acids: CASSSPGLMNTGELFF. The CDR3 bases are TGTGCCAGCAGCTCCCCGGGGCTTATGAACACCGGGGAGCTGTTTTTT.

The DNA of the CDR3 is TGTGCCAGCAGCTCCTCTAGCGGGGGACAAGAGACCCAGTACTTC. Translating gives CASSSSSGGQETQYF. The rearrangement links TRBV11-2 to TRBJ2-5; TRBD2 matches at 10 bases. The CDR3 is 15 residues long. V lost 4 bases, J lost 2 bases, and 4 bases stayed unmatched. Germline V gene sequence: CDR1 SGHAT, CDR2 FQNNGV.

This clonotype was seen more than once but under ten times. The chain employs TRBV7-9 and TRBJ2-1; D is perhaps TRBD1 or TRBD2 (5 bases each). Per the germline V gene, CDR1 is SEHNR and CDR2 is FQNEAQ (reference sequence). Trimming took off 4 bases at V and 9 bases at J, with 16 bases between the two ends. This CDR3 has 14 amino acids. DNA for the CDR3: TGTGCCAGCAGCTCGGGACCCATCTTTGGTGAGCAGTTCTTC. It encodes CASSSGPIFGEQFF.

The table lists this clonotype with a few counts. This sequence joins TRBV7-2 and TRBJ2-1; D not certain. Germline lookup yields CDR1 SGHTA and CDR2 FQGNSA. The V gene lost 3 bases and the J gene lost 8 bases, with 8 bases spanning the gap. The CDR3 spans 12 residues. The CDR3 coding sequence is TGTGCCAGCAGCTTTCTTGTCGATGAGCAGTTCTTC. Translating it yields CASSFLVDEQFF.

This clonotype came up a few times. The chain has TRBV5-4 and TRBJ1-5, with D uncertain. The length of the CDR3 is 13 residues. The germline V gene has CDR1 SGHNT and CDR2 YYREEE (reference sequence). Trimming stripped 5 bases from V and 5 bases from J, with 11 bases between. For the CDR3, the DNA is TGTGCCAGCAGGAGAGGGCCCGATCAGCCCCAGCATTTT. It encodes CASRRGPDQPQHF.

This clonotype has a count of ten or more. The rearrangement links TRBV7-9 to TRBJ2-1, with D unclear. This CDR3 has 14 amino acids. CDR1 and CDR2 from the germline V gene are SEHNR and FQNEAQ (reference sequence). V lost 0 bases and J 13 bases, leaving 16 bases between the germline ends. The CDR3 DNA reads as TGTGCCAGCAGCTTAGCGGTGTTGGAGCCCGTTCAGTTCTTC. Translated: CASSLAVLEPVQFF.

This clonotype has only a few counts. V is TRBV2 and J is TRBJ2-2, with D perhaps being TRBD1 or TRBD2 (6 bases each). V lost 11 bases and J lost 2, with 12 bases in between. The CDR3 contains 13 residues. In germline, CDR1 is SNHLY, CDR2 FYNNEI. The CDR3 loop is CAAGGINTGELFF. The CDR3 nucleotides read TGTGCCGCCGGGGGCATTAACACCGGGGAGCTGTTTTTT.

V and J are TRBV12-3 or TRBV12-4 and TRBJ2-3; 10 bases align to TRBD2. With 7 bases clipped from V and 6 bases from J, the junction kept 7 bases outside the gene matches. This CDR3 has 14 amino acids. CDR3 protein: CASKRGGAADTQYF. The CDR3 DNA reads TGTGCCAGCAAGCGGGGGGGCGCAGCGGATACGCAGTATTTT.

This clonotype has a count of ten or more. The chain couples TRBV27 to TRBJ2-5; D is unclear. The CDR3 has 13 amino acids. Trimming took 2 bases from V and 2 from J, leaving 6 bases between them. Germline CDR1 is MNHEY and CDR2 is SMNVEV (reference sequence). In DNA, the CDR3 is TGTGCCAGCAGTTTACGCAGACAAGAGACCCAGTACTTC. Its translation: CASSLRRQETQYF.

To note about this clonotype: A read error is possible here, since a much larger clone lies one base away. The CDR3 here is CAISPGQGNYEQFF. CDR3 bases: TGTGCCATCAGCCCGGGACAGGGTAACTACGAGCAGTTCTTC. This sequence joins TRBV10-3 and TRBJ2-7, with 9 bases that match TRBD1. The J call may be mistaken, given a closer DNA end match to TRBJ2-1. This CDR3 region has 14 residues. Germline CDR1 reads ENHRY; CDR2 reads SYGVKD.

V and J are TRBV10-3 and TRBJ2-2; D tentatively fits TRBD1 or TRBD2 (5 bases each). Germline-derived CDR1 and CDR2 are ENHRY and SYGVKD. V gave up 6 bases and J gave up 0 bases, with 11 bases separating them. The CDR3 has 15 amino acids. CDR3 protein: CAIRTGRTNTGELFF. As DNA, the CDR3 is TGTGCCATCAGAACGGGGCGGACGAACACCGGGGAGCTGTTTTTT.